This TCR beta chain derives from a study of cytomegalovirus exposure and HLA in healthy donors. PCR primers comprised 60 Vbeta and 13 Jbeta primers. The data were produced by immunoSEQ multiplex PCR, yet TCRdb's version contains in-frame clones alone and is incomplete. The table includes about 130,000 clones, 81% detected once. General study points: Researchers left out some V segments, among them TRBV6-2 and TRBV6-3, as indistinguishable. Association with HLA alleles at 0.05 false discovery rate was found for about 17,000 TCR beta sequences in a later analysis. A reported reduction in N-insertions relative to the 666-donor mean was seen in an Asian-associated ancestry cluster in a later analysis. The authors enumerated over 150 TCR beta chains as linked to cytomegalovirus.

CDR1 is SGDLS and CDR2 is YYNGEE in the germline V gene. This CDR3 has 14 amino acids. Trimming stripped 4 bases from V and 1 base from J, with 8 bases between. In regard to this clone: The target antigen is unknown.

This receptor was obtained from a woman aged 40 to 55 in good health and CMV-seropositive. The rearrangement joins TRBV9 to TRBJ2-2; no reliable D call. The sample taken for sequencing was PBMCs. CDR3 residues: CASSPVGNTGELFF. The CDR3 region has the DNA TGTGCCAGCAGCCCCGTCGGGAACACCGGGGAGCTGTTTTTT.